This TCR beta chain was observed in a study of shared clonotypes between healthy human individuals. Some clones are missing from TCRdb's copy, which holds only in-frame ones; the method was immunoSEQ multiplex PCR. The table lists 2 million to 2.5 million clones, roughly 95% of them singletons. Per the germline V gene, CDR1 is LNHDA and CDR2 is SQIVND (reference sequence). V lost 1 base and J 8 bases, leaving 12 bases between the germline ends. This CDR3 comprises 15 residues. Whole-study results and caveats: Memory subsets generally showed smaller estimated richness than naive subsets did.

This clone was observed a few times. Its matching antigen is unknown. The chain couples TRBV19 to TRBJ1-6, with a possible D match to TRBD1 (5 bases). This receptor was identified in a man aged 18 to 35 in good health. The sequencing sample was made of naive CD4+ T cells sorted from blood. The subset: CD45RA+ positively selected. CDR3 DNA sequence: TGTGCCAGTAGTATAGCGGGGGAGAAGTATTCACCCCTCCACTTT. Amino acids: CASSIAGEKYSPLHF. Full variable domain (rest looked up from reference TRBV19 and TRBJ1-6): DGGITQSPKYLFRKEGQNVTLSCEQNLNHDAMYWYRQDPGQGLRLIYYSQIVNDFQKGDIAEGYSVSREKKESFPLTVTSAQKNPTAFYLCASSIAGEKYSPLHFGNGTRLTVT.